This TCR beta chain was retrieved from a study of vaccination effects on CD4 cells after COVID-19 (dated by TCRdb to 2022 to 2024). Context from the whole study: Across the study, the median time from the second dose to post-vaccine sampling was 72 days (range 14 to 241). The study compared SARS-CoV-2 spike-specific CD4+ TCR repertoires before and after mRNA vaccination in COVID-19 convalescent patients and infection-naive vaccine recipients. A total of 10 COVID-19 convalescent patients and a handful of SARS-CoV-2-naive healthy vaccine recipients were included in the full study. In the study, cultures from other donors were sequenced using the Oncomine TCR Beta short-read assay on an Illumina iSeq 100.

What the authors observed across the whole study: Among healthy vaccine recipients, nearly all vaccine-induced clones were SARS-CoV-2 mono-reactive, and only 1 of 255 was cross-reactive with common cold coronaviruses. Clones induced by infection and clones induced by vaccination both contracted markedly at late timepoints after vaccination, which fits with T cell responses waning over time. Limitations of the study were the small number of convalescent patients and the absence of early post-infection timepoints.

The library was produced with the immunoSEQ multiplex PCR assay. DNA from the CD4+ T cells that had been cultured and isolated underwent TCR beta CDR3 sequencing. Per the source publication's procedure: The analysis removed non-productive TCR sequences, trimmed reads to the CDR3 region, and retained only CDR3s that were 7 or more amino acids long. Antigen-specific clonotypes were identified using the MANAFEST web app by comparison of expansion in peptide wells against reference cultures. To be called positive, a clone needed expansion at FDR<0.05 compared with the reference and with all other wells, an odds ratio greater than 5, and a frequency greater than 0.1% in two replicate wells. Cross-reactive clonotypes were defined as significantly expanded in SARS-CoV-2 spike wells and in at least one common cold coronavirus spike condition. Using the stringdist R package, CDR3 similarity was measured by Levenshtein distance, and unrooted trees were constructed with ape in R 3.6.1. Here the immuneACCESS table is served through TCRdb, limited to in-frame sequences with V and J called. Missing clones are a known gap in these copies; in checked studies unresolved V genes cover under half, and the rest lacks a known reason. The V and J calls and clone size are taken from that table; D and trimming were inferred from the DNA. The sample table contains under 80,000 clones; only one count was recorded for under 85% of them. Roughly 0.94% of the sample goes to the ten largest clones.

In the ViraFEST assay, PBMC were stimulated with viral peptide pools, and antigen-specific CD4+ T cell clonotypes were then identified by expansion using TCR sequencing. After about 10 days of culture, CD4+ T cells were isolated with the EasySep CD4+ T cell isolation kit. Participants received two doses of either the BNT162b2 or the mRNA-1273 mRNA SARS-CoV-2 vaccine. None of the healthy vaccine recipients had a prior SARS-CoV-2 infection, which was confirmed by nucleocapsid antibody tests that came back negative both before and after vaccination. Roughly 2.1 million PBMC per well were cultured in IMDM with about 5.4% human AB serum, roughly 11 IU/ml IL-2 and gentamicin, plus 10 ug/ml peptides. Half of the culture medium was replaced with fresh IL-2-containing medium on days 3 and 7. Each peptide stimulation condition was cultured in triplicate wells unless otherwise noted. Using Ficoll-Paque Plus gradient centrifugation, PBMC were separated from whole blood and then either used fresh or cryopreserved at -140C. The overlapping peptide pools covered the spike proteins of SARS-CoV-2 and of the common cold coronaviruses HCoV-NL63, HCoV-OC43 and HCoV-229E. Genomic DNA was extracted from cultured CD4+ T cells with the QIAamp micro DNA kit.

For CDR1 and CDR2, the germline V gene lists MDHEN and SYDVKM. There are 15 amino acids in the CDR3, from cysteine to phenylalanine inclusive. Kept here is only the CDR3 DNA, which spans 45 bases and is read in frame from base 1. Trimming leaves V shorter by 7 bases and J shorter by 4 bases, with the junction holding 7 bases beyond the gene matches. This clone occurred a few times. Its target antigen remains unknown. Base qualities are missing; no much larger clone stands one base away. The sample here was CD4+ T cells from PBMCs cultured with HCoV-OC43 spike peptides, taken after COVID-19 vaccination. This sample's cell subset or site label indicates: HCoV-OC43 spike overlapping peptide pool stimulation. The rearranged chain carries TRBV28 and TRBJ1-3, with 10 junctional bases fitting TRBD1. The TCR comes from a human donor who received a COVID-19 vaccine. The CDR3 region has the sequence CASTPGTGAGNTIYF. The nucleotide sequence is given as TGTGCCAGCACCCCCGGGACAGGGGCAGGAAACACCATATATTTT. The CDR3, completed at both ends by the reference TRBV28 and TRBJ1-3 genes, gives the full variable domain DVKVTQSSRYLVKRTGEKVFLECVQDMDHENMFWYRQDPGLGLRLIYFSYDVKMKEKGDIPEGYSVSREKKERFSLILESASTNQTSMYLCASTPGTGAGNTIYFGEGSWLTVV.